This TCR beta chain was sequenced for a study of T cell clusters in autoimmune cytopenias. Notes on the study in general: TRB repertoire shifts in secondary cytopenia and chronic lymphocytic leukemia mostly reflected lymphoma, not autoimmunity. Exclusive TRB clusters were approximately 3.2-fold more numerous in healthy donors than in active autoimmune hepatitis. No experiment has yet validated the function of the T cell clusters defined in silico.

TRB was amplified from roughly 250 ng of peripheral blood genomic DNA per sample. About this clonotype itself: Antigen specificity is unknown.

Multiplex touch-down PCR amplified TRB using TRB-A and TRB-B pools in one tube. Using the multiplex PCR reads, TCRdb records one entry per CDR3 protein without DNA. The sample data list around 2,500 distinct CDR3 sequences. The CDR3 runs to 14 residues. Sequenced: peripheral blood. The chain couples TRBV12-3 or TRBV12-4 to TRBJ1-1; lacking DNA, the TRBD1 call made by TCRdb goes unchecked. The receptor was isolated from a human donor with an autoimmune cytopenia or autoimmune hepatitis (not recorded which). The CDR3 region is CASRGQGMNTEAFF.